This TCR beta chain is drawn from a study of cytomegalovirus exposure and HLA in healthy donors. Study summary: The 130 or so validation repertoires used a platform that matched the one used for the approximately 690 first-cohort repertoires, as a later analysis reported.

Study outcomes and limitations: Most TCR sequences showed up rarely, but some public TCRs showed up in many donors.

Trimming took 1 base from V and 6 from J, leaving 16 bases between them. This CDR3 is 15 amino acids long. In germline, CDR1 is SGHAT, CDR2 FQNNGV. With respect to this clone: Its target is unknown.

Repertoires were generated with immunoSEQ multiplex PCR, while TCRdb's copy carries only in-frame clones and drops some. Of 150,000 to 200,000 clones in the sample, more than 80% were seen once. The V gene is TRBV11-2, the J gene TRBJ2-7, with D tentatively TRBD2 (6 bases). This TCR was sampled from a man younger than 35 in good health and CMV-seropositive. Sequenced: PBMCs. CDR3 loop: CASSLGGVGPSEQYF. The CDR3 region has the DNA TGTGCCAGCAGCTTAGGGGGGGTGGGGCCCTCCGAGCAGTACTTC.